This TCR beta chain was obtained from a study of blood T cells in healthy people across ages. Sample-barcoded 5' priming and a J-beta primer mix drove a second PCR of roughly 7 to 11 cycles. TCRdb reprocessed the 5' RACE reads with MiXCR, giving one entry per CDR3 protein. The sample lists around 710,000 distinct CDR3 sequences; approximately 43% were seen once. Source material: blood. This sequence was found in an older woman in good health.

In DNA form, the CDR3 reads TGCGCCAGCAGCTCCAGCGGGGCAGGCGAGTGGGAGACCCAGTACTTC. As protein: CASSSSGAGEWETQYF. V gene TRBV5-1 combines with J gene TRBJ2-5, with 7 bases matching TRBD2. CDR1 is SGHRS, CDR2 YFSETQ, per germline. The trim removed 3 bases at V and 5 bases at J, leaving 13 bases unmatched. The CDR3 totals 16 residues.